A selection of T cell receptor beta chains follows, all from one sample in a study of T cells in Graves' hyperthyroidism and ophthalmopathy. TCRdb passed the multiplex PCR reads through MiXCR, listing each CDR3 protein once. The data show 500,000 or so distinct CDR3 sequences, more than 15% seen once. Sample: blood. These receptors were taken from a woman aged 18 to 35 with Graves' ophthalmopathy. Both conserved end residues are part of each CDR3. D genes are given only for firm matches. Clone sizes are given selectively: once, few, many, or a class where the clone is expanded.

V	J	size	D	DNA	CDR3
TRBV12-3/TRBV12-4	TRBJ1-5	.	TRBD1	TGTGCCAGCAGGCCGACAGGGGGCAATCAGCCCCAGCATTTT	CASRPTGGNQPQHF
TRBV19	TRBJ2-1	few	.	TGTGCCAGTAGGCTGAGGGGAGAAAACGAGCAGTTCTTC	CASRLRGENEQFF
TRBV10-3	TRBJ1-1	.	.	TGTGCCATCAGGAGTACGGGGCAAGACCCGAACACTGAAGCTTTCTTT	CAIRSTGQDPNTEAFF
TRBV28	TRBJ1-6	many	.	TGTGCCAGCAAGGGGCAGGGACGGATAAATTCACCCCTCCACTTT	CASKGQGRINSPLHF
TRBV13	TRBJ2-7	.	.	TGTGCCAGCAGCGTATTACCCGACGGGCGCGAGCAGTACTTC	CASSVLPDGREQYF
TRBV13	TRBJ2-7	few	TRBD2	TGTGCCAGCAGCTTCGGGACTAGCGGAAACTACGAGCAGTACTTC	CASSFGTSGNYEQYF
TRBV2	TRBJ1-4	many	TRBD1	TGTGCCAGCAGACAGACAGGGAATGAAAAACTGTTTTTT	CASRQTGNEKLFF
TRBV7-2	TRBJ2-1	few	.	TGTGCCAGCAGCTTTAGTGTGGTAGCCTTGGGCGATAATGAGCAGTTCTTC	CASSFSVVALGDNEQFF
TRBV28	TRBJ2-3	many	.	TGTGCCAGCAGTTTAGTCTTCCCGGTATCTAGCACAGATACGCAGTATTTT	CASSLVFPVSSTDTQYF
TRBV27	TRBJ2-7	.	.	TGTGCCAGCAGTTTCCAAGCGAGAAGGAGCTCCTACGAGCAGTACTTC	CASSFQARRSSYEQYF
TRBV20-1	TRBJ2-1	many	TRBD2	TGCAGTGCCCGCCATCCTAGCGGATACTACAATGAGCAGTTCTTC	CSARHPSGYYNEQFF
TRBV13	TRBJ2-1	.	TRBD2	TGTGCCAGCAGCTCCTCGGGACTAGCGGGAGAAGTCAATGAGCAGTTCTTC	CASSSSGLAGEVNEQFF
TRBV2	TRBJ1-5	many	TRBD1	TGTGCCAGCAGTATCCAACAGGGGGCGGGGCAGCCCCAGCATTTT	CASSIQQGAGQPQHF
TRBV5-8	TRBJ1-2	few	.	TGTGCCAGCAGCACCGGACAGATTTACTATGGCTACACCTTC	CASSTGQIYYGYTF
TRBV28	TRBJ2-3	many	.	TGTGCCAGCAGTCCCCCGGGAACAAGGGCAGATACGCAGTATTTT	CASSPPGTRADTQYF
TRBV30	TRBJ1-4	few	TRBD1	TGTGCCTGGAGTGGCCCTAGGGGGCCAACTAATGAAAAACTGTTTTTT	CAWSGPRGPTNEKLFF
TRBV7-2	TRBJ2-5	.	.	TGTGCCAGCAGCTTAGTAGCACAGGGAGGGCGGGGTCCTTCGACCCAGTACTTC	CASSLVAQGGRGPSTQYF
TRBV12-3/TRBV12-4	TRBJ1-3	many	TRBD1	TGTGCCAGCAGTAGGGACAGGGTCTCTGGAAACACCATATATTTT	CASSRDRVSGNTIYF
TRBV2	TRBJ2-7	many	.	TGTGCCAGCAGTGATGTTCACTCCTACGAGCAGTACTTC	CASSDVHSYEQYF
TRBV2	TRBJ2-3	many	TRBD2	TGTGCCAGCAGGGATTATTACCGGACTAGCGGGGGGTCATATACGCAGTATTTT	CASRDYYRTSGGSYTQYF
TRBV5-6	TRBJ1-2	few	.	TGTGCCAGCAGCTCGACCAGGGGCGGGTCCATTTATGGCTACACCTTC	CASSSTRGGSIYGYTF
TRBV5-6	TRBJ2-6	few	.	TGTGCCAGCAGCGAACCGGGTGACAGAGTTGACTCTGGGGCCAACGTCCTGACTTTC	CASSEPGDRVDSGANVLTF
TRBV7-9	TRBJ1-2	few	.	TGTGCCAGCAGCTTAGCCAGGATCTATGGCTACACCTTC	CASSLARIYGYTF
TRBV7-3	TRBJ2-2	.	.	TGTGCCAGCAGTCGGGACACCTTAACCGGGGAGCTGTTTTTT	CASSRDTLTGELFF
TRBV6-2/TRBV6-3	TRBJ2-2	many	TRBD2	TGTGCCAGCAGTTACCTAGCGGTGAACACCGGGGAGCTGTTTTTT	CASSYLAVNTGELFF
TRBV6-4	TRBJ2-1	.	TRBD1	TGTGCCAGCAGTGATACCTCCGGGACAGGGGGCACTGAGCAGTTCTTC	CASSDTSGTGGTEQFF
TRBV9	TRBJ2-5	.	.	TGTGCCAGCAGCGCTCCCGATAGGGTCGGCCTCGAGACCCAGTACTTC	CASSAPDRVGLETQYF
TRBV10-3	TRBJ2-7	.	TRBD1	TGTGCCAGCAGTGACTTAACCGGGACAGGACGCTACGAGCAGTACTTC	CASSDLTGTGRYEQYF
TRBV6-1	TRBJ2-7	few	.	TGTGCCAGCAGTGAAGTAAACAGGCCCTACGAGCAGTACTTC	CASSEVNRPYEQYF
TRBV20-1	TRBJ2-3	many	TRBD1	TGCAGTGCTAGTGGAACCGGGACAGCCACAGATACGCAGTATTTT	CSASGTGTATDTQYF
TRBV6-1	TRBJ1-4	.	TRBD1	TGTGCCAGCAGGACAGGACAGGGGGCGGGAGAGAATGAAAAACTGTTTTTT	CASRTGQGAGENEKLFF
TRBV27	TRBJ2-2	.	.	TGTGCCAGCAGTTTTTGGGGTGAGAACACCGGGGAGCTGTTTTTT	CASSFWGENTGELFF
TRBV5-5	TRBJ1-1	.	.	TGTGCCAGCAGCTTGGGGGACGGAGTACCTGAAGCTTTCTTT	CASSLGDGVPEAFF
TRBV6-1	TRBJ1-1	.	.	TGTGCCAGCATAAGCGGTTCGGGAACTGAAGCTTTCTTT	CASISGSGTEAFF
TRBV29-1	TRBJ2-5	few	TRBD2	TGCAGCGTTTTAGCGGGAGCGGTGGAGACCCAGTACTTC	CSVLAGAVETQYF
TRBV27	TRBJ1-2	.	.	TGTGCCGCCCACGGGAACTATGGCTACACCTTC	CAAHGNYGYTF
TRBV7-8	TRBJ1-1	few	.	TGTGCCAGCAGCGATAGGGACGGTAGGAACACTGAAGCTTTCTTT	CASSDRDGRNTEAFF
TRBV30	TRBJ2-7	many	TRBD2	TGTGCCTGGATCGTACATACTAGCGGGTACCACGAGCAGTACTTC	CAWIVHTSGYHEQYF
TRBV7-9	TRBJ2-3	many	TRBD2	TGTGCCAGCAGCCCCGGACTAGCGGGATCGGATACGCAGTATTTT	CASSPGLAGSDTQYF
TRBV4-2	TRBJ1-6	once	.	TGTGCCAGCAGCCAAGAGTTAAGCTCCTATAATTCACCCCTCCACTTT	CASSQELSSYNSPLHF